The 22 T cell receptor beta chains given below trace back to one sample, sequenced in a study of identical twins. TCRdb reanalysed the 5' RACE reads using MiXCR and keeps one entry per CDR3 protein. The repertoire holds 650,000 to 800,000 distinct CDR3 sequences, with over 8.5% as singletons. The same data also contributed to another study, on yellow fever vaccine responses in identical twins.

The sample comprised PBMCs. The receptors here all came from a woman between 18 and 30 years old in good health.

The gene calls are TRBV20-1 and TRBJ2-7; 9 nucleotides match TRBD2. This CDR3 is 13 amino acids long. In germline, CDR1 is DFQATT, CDR2 SNEGSKA (reference sequence). The CDR3 spells CSPVGAGGPQQYF. In nucleotides, the CDR3 is TGCAGCCCCGTGGGGGCGGGGGGGCCCCAGCAGTACTTC.

V usage is TRBV7-2 and J usage is TRBJ2-1, with TRBD2 matching 8 bases. Germline V gene data show CDR1 as SGHTA and CDR2 as FQGNSA. The CDR3 spans 14 residues. V was pared by 5 bases and J by 10 bases, with 10 bases of the junction left unmatched. As DNA, the CDR3 is TGTGCCAGCAGCCGGACTAGCTCTTTGGGCGAGCAGTTCTTC. Translated: CASSRTSSLGEQFF.

The sample holds a few counts of this clonotype. This chain uses TRBV29-1 with TRBJ2-5; TRBD2 is a possible D gene (6 bases). The CDR3 loop spans 12 amino acids. Trimming stripped 4 bases from V and 5 bases from J, with 11 bases between. CDR1 is SQVTM, CDR2 ANQGSEA, per germline. The CDR3 sequence: CSVGAGRETQYF. DNA for the CDR3: TGCAGCGTTGGGGCAGGGAGGGAGACCCAGTACTTC.

This clonotype was seen more than once but under ten times. CDR3 in amino acids: CASSLGSLGESSYNEQFF. The CDR3 coding sequence is TGTGCCAGCAGCTTAGGCAGTTTGGGGGAGAGCTCCTACAATGAGCAGTTCTTC. V and J are TRBV11-2 and TRBJ2-1, with D perhaps assigned TRBD1 or TRBD2 (5 bases each). The CDR3 consists of 18 residues. The V end lost 1 base, the J end lost 0 bases, and 16 bases lay between the germline ends. Germline CDR1 SGHAT, CDR2 FQNNGV.

This clonotype has a count of ten or more. The chain couples TRBV29-1 to TRBJ2-5; D is undetermined. Germline V gene data show CDR1 as SQVTM and CDR2 as ANQGSEA. Trimming pared 4 bases from V and 2 bases from J, leaving 2 bases between. CDR3 length equals 10 residues. The CDR3 DNA sequence: TGCAGCGTTGTTCAAGAGACCCAGTACTTC. Residues: CSVVQETQYF. The variable domain in full, with the rest retrieved from reference TRBV29-1 and TRBJ2-5, is SAVISQKPSRDICQRGTSLTIQCQVDSQVTMMFWYRQQPGQSLTLIATANQGSEATYESGFVIDKFPISRPNLTFSTLTVSNMSPEDSSIYLCSVVQETQYFGPGTRLLVL.

This clonotype was detected a few times. The chain joins TRBV2 to TRBJ2-1, with 15 bases matching TRBD2. The trim removed 11 bases at V and 5 bases at J, leaving 16 bases unmatched. Germline lookup yields CDR1 SNHLY and CDR2 FYNNEI. The CDR3 totals 18 residues. Here the CDR3 reads CALSLSYGLAGGNNEQFF. As DNA, the CDR3 is TGTGCCCTCAGTTTGTCCTACGGACTAGCGGGGGGGAACAATGAGCAGTTCTTC.

The V call is TRBV3-1, the J call TRBJ2-3; D might be TRBD1 (6 bases). The length of the CDR3 is 16 residues. V was shortened by 3 bases and J by 0 bases, with 13 bases between the two germline ends. The germline gives CDR1 LGHDT, CDR2 YNNKEL (reference sequence). The CDR3, as DNA: TGTGCCAGCAGCCATCACAGGGACACTAGCACAGATACGCAGTATTTT. Its translation: CASSHHRDTSTDTQYF.

This chain links TRBV12-3 or TRBV12-4 with TRBJ2-7, with TRBD2 matching 12 bases. The V and J ends lost 2 bases and 1 base, in that order; junction bases with no gene match: 3. The CDR3 sequence is 16 residues long. CDR3 bases: TGTGCCAGCAGTTTAAGGCTAGCGGGAGGGTCCTACGAGCAGTACTTC. Amino acids: CASSLRLAGGSYEQYF.

This clonotype came up a few times. The V call is TRBV20-1, the J call TRBJ1-2; D unclear. The CDR3 is 14 residues long. The germline CDR1 and CDR2 sequences are DFQATT and SNEGSKA (reference sequence). V lost 3 bases and J lost 4, with 15 bases in between. The CDR3 DNA is TGCAGTGCTAGCCACCCCCAACTCGGCTATGGCTACACCTTC. This translates into CSASHPQLGYGYTF.

The V gene is TRBV9, the J gene TRBJ1-2; no definite D call. Trimming shortened V by 0 bases and J by 8 bases, and 14 bases separated the two germline ends. The CDR3 is 14 residues long. CDR1 is SGDLS and CDR2 is YYNGEE in the germline V gene. CDR3: CASSVDGRREGYTF. The DNA of the CDR3 is TGTGCCAGCAGCGTAGATGGCAGGAGGGAAGGCTACACCTTC.

Only a few counts were recorded for this clonotype. V gene TRBV27 combines with J gene TRBJ2-2; 7 nucleotides match TRBD1. This CDR3 comprises 20 residues. Germline loops: CDR1 MNHEY, CDR2 SMNVEV (reference sequence). The trim removed 9 bases at V and 6 bases at J, leaving 28 bases unmatched. CDR3 in amino acids: CASGRDRAPFSRSSAGELFF. CDR3 coding DNA: TGTGCCAGTGGGCGTGACAGGGCTCCGTTCTCCCGTTCTTCCGCCGGGGAGCTGTTTTTT.

This clonotype was observed at least ten times. The V gene is TRBV2, the J gene TRBJ2-7; D is unresolved. The CDR3 runs 12 residues. CDR1 is SNHLY and CDR2 is FYNNEI in the germline V gene. Trimming shortened V by 2 bases and J by 7 bases, and 9 bases separated the two germline ends. The CDR3 coding sequence is TGTGCCAGCAGTGAATTGTGGGGAGAGCAGTACTTC. Encoded protein: CASSELWGEQYF.

The chain uses TRBV7-9 and TRBJ2-3, with D unclear. The CDR3 is 17 residues long. V was pared by 5 bases and J by 3 bases, with 21 bases between. Per the germline V gene, CDR1 is SEHNR and CDR2 is FQNEAQ (reference sequence). The CDR3 coding sequence is TGTGCCAGCAGCAATCCCCGCCAGGTGGTTCTAACAGATACGCAGTATTTT. It is translated as CASSNPRQVVLTDTQYF.

The chain carries TRBV19 and TRBJ2-3; 8 bases are shared with TRBD2. V was clipped by 1 base and J by 1 base; unmatched bases: 4. Germline V gene sequence: CDR1 LNHDA, CDR2 SQIVND (reference sequence). This CDR3 spans 16 amino acids. CDR3: CASSIVSGGRTDTQYF. In DNA form, the CDR3 reads TGTGCCAGTAGTATAGTAAGCGGGGGCCGCACAGATACGCAGTATTTT.

The chain uses TRBV4-2 and TRBJ1-3; tentatively, D is TRBD1 (6 bases). The CDR3 covers 16 residues. The V and J ends lost 1 base and 2 bases respectively, with 12 bases between them. The germline V gene has CDR1 LGHNA and CDR2 YNFKEQ. As DNA, the CDR3 is TGTGCCAGCAGCCAAGGAATGGGGACAACTGGAAACACCATATATTTT. Translating gives CASSQGMGTTGNTIYF.

This clonotype was seen only a few times. The chain has TRBV6-5 and TRBJ2-7; D perhaps matches TRBD1 (5 bases). Germline CDR1 and CDR2: MNHEY and SVGAGI. This CDR3 spans 16 amino acids. V lost 0 bases and J 1 base, leaving 13 bases between the germline ends. CDR3 in amino acids: CASSYSSYRGSYEQYF. The CDR3 DNA reads TGTGCCAGCAGTTACTCGTCTTATAGGGGATCCTACGAGCAGTACTTC.

This clonotype occurred many times. The gene calls are TRBV6-2 or TRBV6-3 and TRBJ2-7; TRBD2 is a possible D gene (5 bases). CDR3 size: 16 residues. Looked up from germline, CDR1 is MNHEY and CDR2 is SVGEGT. The ends were cut back, 1 base at V and 1 base at J, with 14 bases in the middle. CDR3 loop: CASSYYPRTPSYEQYF. CDR3 DNA: TGTGCCAGCAGTTACTACCCGAGGACTCCATCCTACGAGCAGTACTTC.

V is TRBV9 and J is TRBJ1-2; TRBD1 agrees at 7 bases. Germline V CDR1 and CDR2: SGDLS, YYNGEE. J was trimmed by 4 bases and V by 3 bases; bases with no gene match: 6. The CDR3 totals 14 residues. The CDR3, as DNA: TGTGCCAGCAGCGGAAGACAGGGCGGCTATGGCTACACCTTC. This sequence encodes CASSGRQGGYGYTF. Full variable domain (rest looked up from reference TRBV9 and TRBJ1-2): DSGVTQTPKHLITATGQRVTLRCSPRSGDLSVYWYQQSLDQGLQFLIQYYNGEERAKGNILERFSAQQFPDLHSELNLSSLELGDSALYFCASSGRQGGYGYTFGSGTRLTVV.

The rearrangement links TRBV3-1 to TRBJ2-7; D is uncertain. Per germline, CDR1 LGHDT and CDR2 YNNKEL (reference sequence). This CDR3 is built from 13 residues. The V gene lost 4 bases and the J gene lost 5 bases, with 12 bases spanning the gap. CDR3 loop: CASSPARHNEQYF. DNA for the CDR3: TGTGCCAGCAGCCCGGCCCGACACAACGAGCAGTACTTC.

This sequence joins TRBV7-2 and TRBJ2-1, with D hard to call. Germline-derived CDR1 and CDR2 are SGHTA and FQGNSA. The length of the CDR3 is 15 residues. Trimming shortened V by 0 bases and J by 4 bases, and 10 bases separated the two germline ends. The chain's CDR3 is CASSLAGSGYNEQFF. For the CDR3, the DNA is TGTGCCAGCAGCTTAGCAGGGTCTGGGTACAATGAGCAGTTCTTC.

This clonotype was seen only a few times. The gene calls are TRBV6-5 and TRBJ1-3; D remains unclear. The germline V gene encodes CDR1 MNHEY and CDR2 SVGAGI. The CDR3 covers 12 residues. The V and J ends lost 10 bases and 4 bases respectively, with 11 bases between them. CDR3 in DNA: TGTGCCACCCGATCTCCCGGAAACACCATATATTTT. Residues: CATRSPGNTIYF.

The chain combines TRBV5-6 with TRBJ2-2, with D possibly being TRBD2 (6 bases). CDR3 size: 15 residues. V shed 8 bases and J shed 1 base, with 15 bases lying between them. Germline CDR1 and CDR2: SGHDT and YYEEEE. The CDR3 coding sequence is TGTGCCAGGAGCCCCTGGCGGGGGAACACCGGGGAGCTGTTTTTT. Its translation: CARSPWRGNTGELFF. The full variable domain, with the rest looked up from reference TRBV5-6 and TRBJ2-2, is DAGVTQSPTHLIKTRGQQVTLRCSPKSGHDTVSWYQQALGQGPQFIFQYYEEEERQRGNFPDRFSGHQFPNYSSELNVNALLLGDSALYLCARSPWRGNTGELFFGEGSRLTVL.